Each of the 30 T cell receptor beta chains below was sequenced from the same sample in a study of T cell responses to AZD1222 COVID-19 vaccine. Only in-frame clones appear in the TCRdb table, and some are missing; sequencing was by immunoSEQ multiplex PCR. The data show 20,000 to 30,000 clones, with around 83% seen just once and 6.5% to 10% held by the top ten. The starting material was peripheral blood, obtained 28 days after the second AZD1222 dose. These receptors were taken from an adult who received the AZD1222 COVID-19 vaccine.

This clone was recorded a few times. V is TRBV28 and J is TRBJ1-4; no clear D gene. The V end lost 6 bases, the J end lost 0 bases, and 8 bases lay between the germline ends. Per germline, CDR1 MDHEN and CDR2 SYDVKM. This CDR3 comprises 14 residues. The DNA for the CDR3 is TGTGCCAGCAGCACCGGGACAACTAATGAAAAACTGTTTTTT. Translating it yields CASSTGTTNEKLFF.

This clone came up once. The chain is built from TRBV7-8 and TRBJ2-7, with D unresolved. V was cut by 1 base and J by 3 bases, with 13 bases left in between. The germline gives CDR1 SGHVS, CDR2 FQNEAQ. The CDR3 has 15 residues. The chain's CDR3 is CASSLVGQALYEQYF. As DNA, the CDR3 is TGTGCCAGCAGCTTAGTCGGGCAGGCTCTCTACGAGCAGTACTTC.

The chain joins TRBV5-1 to TRBJ1-1, with TRBD1 identical over 10 bases. The ends lost 4 bases at V and 2 bases at J; junction bases unmatched: 5. The germline CDR1 and CDR2 sequences are SGHRS and YFSETQ. There are 15 residues in the CDR3. The CDR3 DNA sequence: TGCGCCAGCAGCCGAGGGACAGGGGATAACACTGAAGCTTTCTTT. It yields the protein CASSRGTGDNTEAFF.

The chain joins TRBV6-5 to TRBJ2-1; no reliable D call. CDR1 and CDR2 from the germline V gene are MNHEY and SVGAGI. The CDR3 is 13 residues long. V was pared by 6 bases and J by 6 bases, with 12 bases between. CDR3 loop: CASSDLGSNEQFF. CDR3 DNA sequence: TGTGCCAGCAGCGATCTAGGATCCAATGAGCAGTTCTTC.

The J gene is TRBJ1-1, the V gene TRBV4-1; 7 bases are a match to TRBD1. The V segment lost 0 bases and the J segment 6 bases; nucleotides outside the gene matches: 4. The CDR3 is 14 residues long. Germline CDR1 reads MGHRA; CDR2 reads YSYEKL. CDR3 amino acids: CASSQEQGRAEAFF. DNA for the CDR3: TGCGCCAGCAGCCAAGAACAGGGGCGAGCTGAAGCTTTCTTT.

This clone was observed once. The V call is TRBV6-6, the J call TRBJ2-3; 8 nucleotides agree with TRBD1. Trimming at V came to 6 bases and at J to 2 bases, leaving 22 bases not matched to a gene. Germline CDR1 is MNHNY and CDR2 is SVGAGI (reference sequence). The CDR3 runs to 20 residues. DNA for the CDR3: TGTGCCAGCAGCGCATCGTTACAGGGGGGCCGCAACTCCAACACAGATACGCAGTATTTT. Translating gives CASSASLQGGRNSNTDTQYF.

This clone was observed a single time. The rearrangement joins TRBV7-8 to TRBJ2-5, with D unresolved. The length of the CDR3 is 14 residues. In germline, CDR1 is SGHVS, CDR2 FQNEAQ. The germline V and J ends were trimmed by 5 bases and 2 bases, with 12 bases remaining between them. In nucleotides, the CDR3 is TGTGCCAGCAGCCTTAATATCGGGCAAGAGACCCAGTACTTC. Its translation: CASSLNIGQETQYF.

This clone was counted a few times. The CDR3: CASSIGPRVSYEQYF. The CDR3 region has the DNA TGTGCCAGTAGTATAGGTCCCAGGGTCTCCTACGAGCAGTACTTC. V is TRBV19 and J is TRBJ2-7; D is perhaps TRBD1 (5 bases). Germline CDR1 reads LNHDA; CDR2 reads SQIVND (reference sequence). The CDR3 sequence is 15 residues long. Trimming pared 1 base from V and 0 bases from J, leaving 10 bases between.

The chain combines TRBV2 with TRBJ2-7, with D tentatively TRBD1 (5 bases). Germline-derived CDR1 and CDR2 are SNHLY and FYNNEI. V lost 11 bases, J lost 7 bases, and 15 bases lay in between. This CDR3 is 11 amino acids long. This CDR3 reads CAADTGVEQYF. The CDR3 DNA sequence: TGTGCCGCGGACACTGGGGTAGAGCAGTACTTC.

V gene TRBV11-2 combines with J gene TRBJ2-7, with 9 bases fitting TRBD1. Germline V CDR1 and CDR2: SGHAT, FQNNGV. The length of the CDR3 is 16 residues. V dropped 5 bases and J dropped 5; count of bases not matched to a gene: 13. The CDR3 here is CASSVRDRVGKNEQYF. The CDR3 DNA reads as TGTGCCAGCAGCGTCCGGGACAGGGTGGGGAAAAACGAGCAGTACTTC.

The chain joins TRBV7-9 to TRBJ1-1, with no clear D. Germline loops: CDR1 SEHNR, CDR2 FQNEAQ (reference sequence). V gave up 4 bases and J gave up 1 base, with 13 bases separating them. This CDR3 region has 15 residues. The CDR3 DNA follows: TGTGCCAGCAGCTACCGGGAATTCAAGAACACTGAAGCTTTCTTT. It translates to CASSYREFKNTEAFF.

The J gene is TRBJ1-2, the V gene TRBV5-1; 9 bases align to TRBD1. This CDR3 contains 14 residues. The V gene end was trimmed by 3 bases and the J gene end by 6 bases; junction bases not matched to a gene: 6. Germline loops: CDR1 SGHRS, CDR2 YFSETQ. CDR3 sequence: CASSSTGGVDGYTF. The CDR3 nucleotides read TGCGCCAGCAGCTCTACAGGGGGCGTCGATGGCTACACCTTC.

The chain recombines TRBV24-1 with TRBJ1-5, with D perhaps matching TRBD1 (6 bases). Looked up from germline, CDR1 is KGHDR and CDR2 is SFDVKD. V shed 5 bases and J shed 2 bases, with 12 bases lying between them. The CDR3 runs to 15 residues. The CDR3 protein is CATSGSGVGNQPQHF. CDR3 DNA sequence: TGTGCCACCAGTGGGTCAGGGGTAGGCAATCAGCCCCAGCATTTT.

The V gene is TRBV30, the J gene TRBJ1-5, with 8 bases fitting TRBD1. The CDR3 is 14 residues long. The germline CDR1 and CDR2 sequences are GTSNPN and SVGIG (reference sequence). The V segment lost 1 base and the J segment 4 bases; nucleotides outside the gene matches: 3. Here the CDR3 reads CAWSGTGFNQPQHF. CDR3 coding DNA: TGTGCCTGGAGTGGGACAGGGTTTAATCAGCCCCAGCATTTT.

The chain joins TRBV7-3 to TRBJ1-3; possible D gene TRBD1, 6 bases. The V end lost 5 bases, the J end lost 0 bases, and 14 bases lay between the germline ends. Germline lookup yields CDR1 SGHTA and CDR2 FQGTGA. The CDR3 sequence is 16 residues long. CDR3 coding DNA: TGTGCCAGCAGCCCAGGGACACGCAGCTCTGGAAACACCATATATTTT. It specifies CASSPGTRSSGNTIYF.

This CDR3 reads CASSSPKGPAHGELFF. CDR3 bases: TGCGCCAGCAGCTCCCCGAAGGGGCCAGCCCACGGGGAGCTGTTTTTT. The chain joins TRBV5-1 to TRBJ2-2, with TRBD1 as a possible D gene (5 bases). The V end lost 3 bases, the J end lost 7 bases, and 19 bases lay between the germline ends. Looked up from germline, CDR1 is SGHRS and CDR2 is YFSETQ. The length of the CDR3 is 16 residues.

V gene TRBV5-1 combines with J gene TRBJ1-2; D might be TRBD1 (6 bases). This CDR3 has 13 residues. From germline, CDR1 is SGHRS and CDR2 YFSETQ. V lost 0 bases and J 4 bases, leaving 7 bases between the germline ends. CDR3 nucleotide sequence: TGCGCCAGCAGCTTGGAGGGGGGCTATGGCTACACCTTC. Translating gives CASSLEGGYGYTF.

This clone was recorded once. The chain is built from TRBV5-1 and TRBJ2-3, with D uncertain. The CDR3 consists of 14 residues. The germline CDR1 and CDR2 sequences are SGHRS and YFSETQ. V lost 0 bases and J lost 0, with 5 bases in between. CDR3 sequence: CASSLAWSTDTQYF. Here the CDR3 DNA reads TGCGCCAGCAGCTTGGCGTGGAGCACAGATACGCAGTATTTT.

This rearrangement joins TRBV10-3 to TRBJ1-2; 7 nucleotides line up with TRBD1. The germline CDR1 and CDR2 sequences are ENHRY and SYGVKD. The V and J ends lost 4 bases and 5 bases, in that order; junction bases with no gene match: 16. CDR3 length equals 17 residues. The CDR3 spells CAISAARQGQESYGYTF. The CDR3 DNA sequence: TGTGCCATCAGTGCCGCAAGACAGGGCCAGGAGAGTTATGGCTACACCTTC.

The V and J genes are TRBV5-1 and TRBJ2-4; D uncertain. The V and J ends lost 4 bases and 5 bases respectively, with 13 bases between them. Germline CDR1 reads SGHRS; CDR2 reads YFSETQ. This CDR3 contains 14 residues. Here the CDR3 reads CASSLGGAENIQYF. DNA of the CDR3: TGCGCCAGCAGCCTAGGCGGAGCTGAAAACATTCAGTACTTC. The full variable domain, its missing parts supplied by reference TRBV5-1 and TRBJ2-4, is KAGVTQTPRYLIKTRGQQVTLSCSPISGHRSVSWYQQTPGQGLQFLFEYFSETQRNKGNFPGRFSGRQFSNSRSEMNVSTLELGDSALYLCASSLGGAENIQYFGAGTRLSVL.

The rearrangement links TRBV20-1 to TRBJ1-5; no definite D call. CDR3 length: 12 residues. Germline lookup yields CDR1 DFQATT and CDR2 SNEGSKA (reference sequence). V was cut by 3 bases and J by 4 bases, with 7 bases left in between. For the CDR3, the DNA is TGCAGTGCTAGTAGCCTTAATCAGCCCCAGCATTTT. This sequence encodes CSASSLNQPQHF.

The chain has TRBV20-1 and TRBJ1-6; tentatively, D is TRBD1 (5 bases). CDR3 length: 15 amino acids. Germline V gene data show CDR1 as DFQATT and CDR2 as SNEGSKA (reference sequence). V was trimmed by 3 bases and J by 3 bases, leaving 12 bases between them. This CDR3 reads CSASLQGNYNSPLHF. The CDR3 DNA reads TGCAGTGCTAGTCTTCAGGGAAACTATAATTCACCCCTCCACTTT.

The chain carries TRBV13 and TRBJ2-3; TRBD1 matches at 8 bases. From germline, CDR1 is PRHDT and CDR2 FYEKMQ (reference sequence). The CDR3 has 15 residues. V trimming: 3 bases; J trimming: 0 bases; junction bases outside the gene matches: 2. The CDR3 DNA sequence: TGTGCCAGCAGCTTTTGGGACAGGAGCACAGATACGCAGTATTTT. It is translated as CASSFWDRSTDTQYF. Using reference TRBV13 and TRBJ2-3 for the parts outside the CDR3, the full variable domain is AAGVIQSPRHLIKEKRETATLKCYPIPRHDTVYWYQQGPGQDPQFLISFYEKMQSDKGSIPDRFSAQQFSDYHSELNMSSLELGDSALYFCASSFWDRSTDTQYFGPGTRLTVL.

This rearrangement joins TRBV7-9 to TRBJ2-3; perhaps D is TRBD1 or TRBD2 (5 bases each). The V end was cut by 0 bases, the J end by 7 bases, with 14 bases between. CDR1 is SEHNR, CDR2 FQNEAQ, per germline (reference sequence). The CDR3 has 15 amino acids. CDR3 DNA: TGTGCCAGCAGCTTAGCCCTCAGAGAGGGGAATACGCAGTATTTT. This codes for CASSLALREGNTQYF.

V usage is TRBV27 and J usage is TRBJ1-6; no firm D call. Germline loops: CDR1 MNHEY, CDR2 SMNVEV (reference sequence). CDR3 length equals 17 residues. V lost 1 base to trimming and J lost 0 bases, with 10 bases between them. CDR3 sequence reads: CASSLFRASSYNSPLHF. For the CDR3, the DNA is TGTGCCAGCAGTTTATTTAGGGCGAGCTCCTATAATTCACCCCTCCACTTT.

J is TRBJ1-5 and V is TRBV7-8; D is unresolved. V lost 5 bases and J 0 bases, leaving 14 bases between the germline ends. Germline values: CDR1 SGHVS, CDR2 FQNEAQ. The CDR3 covers 16 residues. This CDR3 is CASSPDWAYSNQPQHF. The DNA of the CDR3 is TGTGCCAGCAGCCCGGACTGGGCCTATAGCAATCAGCCCCAGCATTTT.

The rearrangement uses TRBV28 and TRBJ2-1; 7 positions agree with TRBD1. CDR1 is MDHEN and CDR2 is SYDVKM in the germline V gene. CDR3 size: 14 residues. The ends lost 4 bases at V and 7 bases at J; junction bases unmatched: 7. The CDR3 loop reads CASSSPTGSNEQFF. The DNA of the CDR3 is TGTGCCAGCAGTTCCCCGACAGGGTCAAATGAGCAGTTCTTC.

The chain has TRBV7-3 and TRBJ1-2; 10 bases match TRBD1. J gave up 5 bases and V 2 bases, and 2 bases lay outside the gene matches. CDR3 length: 14 residues. Germline CDR1 SGHTA, CDR2 FQGTGA. The CDR3 region is CASSLGDRGYGYTF. The CDR3, as DNA: TGTGCCAGCAGCTTAGGGGACAGGGGTTATGGCTACACCTTC.

This chain's CDR3 is CASSPQLWDTEAFF. In DNA form, the CDR3 reads TGCGCCAGCAGCCCGCAGCTTTGGGACACTGAAGCTTTCTTT. This chain links TRBV5-1 with TRBJ1-1; no reliable D call. Trimming removed 4 bases from V and 3 bases from J, with 13 bases in between. The CDR3 is 14 amino acids. Germline lookup yields CDR1 SGHRS and CDR2 YFSETQ.

The V gene is TRBV28, the J gene TRBJ1-3; TRBD1 matches 8 bases. Trimming cost V 4 bases and J 0 bases; bases outside gene matches: 5. CDR1 is MDHEN and CDR2 is SYDVKM in the germline V gene. The CDR3 extends over 16 amino acids. The CDR3 reads CASSSGTGTSGNTIYF. Here the CDR3 DNA reads TGTGCCAGCAGTTCCGGGACAGGAACCTCTGGAAACACCATATATTTT.